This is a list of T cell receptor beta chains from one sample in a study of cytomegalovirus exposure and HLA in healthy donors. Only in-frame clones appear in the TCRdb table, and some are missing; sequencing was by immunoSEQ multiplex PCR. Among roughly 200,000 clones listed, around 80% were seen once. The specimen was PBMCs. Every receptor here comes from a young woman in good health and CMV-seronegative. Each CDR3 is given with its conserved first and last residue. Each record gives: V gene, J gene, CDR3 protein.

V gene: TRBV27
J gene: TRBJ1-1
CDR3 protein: CASSLQGLNTEAFF

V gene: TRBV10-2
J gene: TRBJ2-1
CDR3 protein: CASSEGIAGPYNEQFF

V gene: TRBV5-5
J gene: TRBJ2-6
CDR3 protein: CASSFSGGLSSGANVLTF

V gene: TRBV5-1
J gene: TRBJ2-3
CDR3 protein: CASSLSGTGGASDTQYF

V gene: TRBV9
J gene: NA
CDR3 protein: CASSAGLANTYEQYF

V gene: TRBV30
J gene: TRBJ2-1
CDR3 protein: CAWSKRLAGWGSSNEQFF

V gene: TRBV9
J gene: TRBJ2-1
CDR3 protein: CASSAGGAVSYNEQFF

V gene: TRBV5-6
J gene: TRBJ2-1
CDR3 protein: CASSLTSGYYNEQFF

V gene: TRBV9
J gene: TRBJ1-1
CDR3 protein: CASSVGQGPTEAFF

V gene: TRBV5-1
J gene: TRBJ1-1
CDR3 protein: CASQGTLNTEAFF

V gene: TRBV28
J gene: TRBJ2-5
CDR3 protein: CASSFGTGDPQETQYF

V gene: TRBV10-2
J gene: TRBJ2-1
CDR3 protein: CASSADRVFNEQFF

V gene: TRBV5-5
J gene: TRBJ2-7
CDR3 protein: CASSLTGGAGIYEQYF

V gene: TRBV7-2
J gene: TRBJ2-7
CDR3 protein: CASRPPLAGPTYEQYF

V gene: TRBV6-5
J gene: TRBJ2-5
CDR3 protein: CASSLAAVQETQYF

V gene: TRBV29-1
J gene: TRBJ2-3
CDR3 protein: CSVEYMPGHSTDTQYF

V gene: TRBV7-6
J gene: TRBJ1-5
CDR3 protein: CASSFTLRLPGQEGDQPQHF